These T cell receptor beta chains were read from a single sample in a study of CD8+ T cells in alopecia areata. The method was immunoSEQ multiplex PCR; TCRdb's version includes in-frame clones alone and lacks a portion of them. The profile shows roughly 250,000 clones, around two thirds of them singletons. The material sequenced was CD4+ T cells sorted from blood, taken at week 0. Receptors originate from a human donor with alopecia areata. Both conserved end residues are part of each CDR3. Fields, in order: D gene, CDR3 length, J gene, V gene, clone size, CDR3 protein, CDR3 DNA. The D gene is left open where the match is weak. Only some rows state a clone size, as once, few, many or a class for expanded clones.

D: TRBD1; length: 14; J: TRBJ2-2; V: TRBV30; size: .; CDR3: CAWRWDSYTGELFF; DNA: TGTGCCTGGAGATGGGACAGCTACACCGGGGAGCTGTTTTTT
D: .; length: 16; J: TRBJ1-2; V: TRBV10-3; size: once; CDR3: CAIRTSTEAPNYGYTF; DNA: TGTGCCATCAGGACGTCCACAGAAGCCCCTAACTATGGCTACACCTTC
D: .; length: 15; J: TRBJ1-2; V: TRBV5-4; size: .; CDR3: CASSSGLRGSYGYTF; DNA: TGTGCCAGCAGCTCGGGACTTCGAGGGAGCTATGGCTACACCTTC
D: .; length: 15; J: TRBJ1-4; V: TRBV4-3; size: .; CDR3: CASSQGLRQVEKLFF; DNA: TGCGCCAGCAGCCAAGGTCTTCGGCAGGTAGAAAAACTGTTTTTT
D: .; length: 14; J: TRBJ2-3; V: TRBV7-9; size: .; CDR3: CAIWRGFGTDTQYF; DNA: TGTGCCATCTGGAGGGGATTCGGCACAGATACGCAGTATTTT
D: TRBD1; length: 14; J: TRBJ1-2; V: TRBV30; size: .; CDR3: CAWVPPGQGKGYTF; DNA: TGTGCCTGGGTCCCCCCGGGACAGGGGAAAGGCTACACCTTC
D: TRBD1; length: 15; J: TRBJ1-5; V: TRBV2; size: .; CDR3: CASSGTGRGNQPQHF; DNA: TGTGCCAGCAGTGGGACAGGCAGGGGCAATCAGCCCCAGCATTTT
D: .; length: 13; J: TRBJ2-1; V: TRBV7-9; size: .; CDR3: CASIPGDRSGQFF; DNA: TGTGCCAGCATCCCCGGCGATCGCTCTGGGCAGTTCTTC
D: TRBD2; length: 13; J: TRBJ2-1; V: TRBV5-6; size: .; CDR3: CASSFGGANEQFF; DNA: TGTGCCAGCAGCTTCGGGGGGGCCAATGAGCAGTTCTTC
D: .; length: 14; J: TRBJ1-1; V: TRBV4-2; size: few; CDR3: CASSQQQGAPEAFF; DNA: TGTGCCAGCAGCCAACAACAGGGAGCCCCTGAAGCTTTCTTT
D: .; length: 16; J: TRBJ2-1; V: TRBV5-4; size: .; CDR3: CASSLNRASSYNEQFF; DNA: TGTGCCAGCAGCTTGAACAGGGCAAGCTCCTACAATGAGCAGTTCTTC
D: .; length: 14; J: TRBJ2-7; V: TRBV13; size: .; CDR3: CASSLGGQSYEQYF; DNA: TGTGCCAGCAGCTTAGGAGGTCAGTCCTACGAGCAGTACTTC
D: .; length: 12; J: TRBJ2-1; V: TRBV6-1; size: .; CDR3: CASSGQYNEQFF; DNA: TGTGCCAGCAGTGGACAGTACAATGAGCAGTTCTTC
D: .; length: 14; J: TRBJ1-6; V: TRBV6-6; size: .; CDR3: CASSFGIRDSPLHF; DNA: TGTGCCAGCAGTTTTGGGATCAGGGATTCACCCCTCCACTTT
D: TRBD1; length: 16; J: TRBJ2-5; V: TRBV11-1; size: .; CDR3: CASSLRQGKGQETQYF; DNA: TGTGCCAGCAGCCTGCGACAGGGGAAAGGTCAAGAGACCCAGTACTTC
D: .; length: 16; J: TRBJ2-1; V: TRBV7-9; size: few; CDR3: CASSQIGDTQYNEQFF; DNA: TGTGCCAGCAGCCAAATTGGGGACACCCAATACAATGAGCAGTTCTTC
D: .; length: 14; J: TRBJ2-3; V: TRBV2; size: .; CDR3: CASKTGPSTDTQYF; DNA: TGTGCCAGCAAAACAGGGCCTAGCACAGATACGCAGTATTTT
D: .; length: 12; J: TRBJ2-7; V: TRBV30; size: .; CDR3: CAWSAGVYEQYF; DNA: TGTGCCTGGAGTGCAGGAGTCTACGAGCAGTACTTC
D: .; length: 12; J: TRBJ1-5; V: TRBV30; size: .; CDR3: CAWSGGPRPQHF; DNA: TGTGCCTGGAGTGGAGGGCCCAGGCCCCAGCATTTT
D: .; length: 16; J: TRBJ1-6; V: TRBV4-3; size: few; CDR3: CASSQESPTVRSPLHF; DNA: TGCGCCAGCAGCCAAGAATCCCCGACAGTACGTTCGCCCCTCCACTTT
D: TRBD1; length: 17; J: TRBJ1-1; V: TRBV30; size: .; CDR3: CAWSSRTGRVLNTEAFF; DNA: TGTGCCTGGAGCTCCAGGACAGGGAGAGTTTTGAACACTGAAGCTTTCTTT
D: .; length: 11; J: TRBJ2-7; V: TRBV20-1; size: .; CDR3: CSARTLGQQYF; DNA: TGCAGTGCTAGGACCCTCGGGCAGCAGTACTTC
D: .; length: 11; J: TRBJ2-5; V: TRBV20-1; size: .; CDR3: CSARDMETQYF; DNA: TGCAGTGCTAGAGATATGGAGACCCAGTACTTC
D: TRBD2; length: 15; J: TRBJ2-5; V: TRBV9; size: .; CDR3: CASSPTTRGEGTQYF; DNA: TGTGCCAGCAGCCCTACGACTAGAGGGGAGGGGACCCAGTACTTC
D: TRBD1; length: 12; J: TRBJ1-1; V: TRBV29-1; size: few; CDR3: CSVGQVNTEAFF; DNA: TGCAGCGTCGGACAGGTGAACACTGAAGCTTTCTTT
D: .; length: 14; J: TRBJ2-1; V: TRBV9; size: once; CDR3: CASSVAGSYNEQFF; DNA: TGTGCCAGCAGCGTAGCTGGGTCCTACAATGAGCAGTTCTTC
D: .; length: 14; J: TRBJ2-5; V: TRBV7-6; size: .; CDR3: CASSFGRGQETQYF; DNA: TGTGCCAGCAGCTTTGGGAGGGGGCAAGAGACCCAGTACTTC
D: TRBD1; length: 13; J: TRBJ2-5; V: TRBV29-1; size: .; CDR3: CSVPGQQQETQYF; DNA: TGCAGCGTCCCGGGACAGCAACAAGAGACCCAGTACTTC
D: .; length: 14; J: TRBJ2-7; V: TRBV25-1; size: .; CDR3: CASSEDTGPYEQYF; DNA: TGTGCCAGCAGTGAAGATACAGGGCCCTACGAGCAGTACTTC
D: .; length: 13; J: TRBJ2-6; V: TRBV30; size: .; CDR3: CAWRESGANVLTF; DNA: TGTGCCTGGAGAGAATCTGGGGCCAACGTCCTGACTTTC
D: .; length: 14; J: TRBJ1-2; V: TRBV27; size: once; CDR3: CASSPHQFPWGYTF; DNA: TGTGCCAGCAGTCCGCACCAGTTTCCCTGGGGCTACACCTTC
D: .; length: 17; J: TRBJ2-1; V: TRBV4-3; size: .; CDR3: CASSQETALHAVNEQFF; DNA: TGCGCCAGCAGCCAAGAAACTGCCCTTCACGCGGTCAATGAGCAGTTCTTC
D: .; length: 15; J: TRBJ2-5; V: TRBV5-1; size: .; CDR3: CASSLLETSKETQYF; DNA: TGCGCCAGCAGCTTGTTGGAAACTAGTAAAGAGACCCAGTACTTC
D: .; length: 14; J: TRBJ2-2; V: TRBV2; size: .; CDR3: CASSQGRGTGELFF; DNA: TGTGCCAGCAGTCAGGGGCGCGGCACCGGGGAGCTGTTTTTT
D: .; length: 16; J: TRBJ2-3; V: TRBV10-3; size: .; CDR3: CAISLRERDGTDTQYF; DNA: TGTGCCATCAGTCTGCGGGAAAGGGACGGCACAGATACGCAGTATTTT
D: .; length: 12; J: TRBJ1-5; V: TRBV6-6; size: .; CDR3: CASGKGNQPQHF; DNA: TGTGCCAGCGGTAAGGGCAATCAGCCCCAGCATTTT
D: .; length: 15; J: TRBJ1-2; V: TRBV2; size: .; CDR3: CASSEGPGGPYGYTF; DNA: TGTGCCAGCAGTGAAGGGCCGGGGGGGCCCTATGGCTACACCTTC
D: .; length: 13; J: TRBJ1-5; V: TRBV29-1; size: .; CDR3: CSVGVANNQPQHF; DNA: TGCAGCGTTGGTGTCGCGAACAATCAGCCCCAGCATTTT
D: TRBD1; length: 14; J: TRBJ2-3; V: TRBV2; size: .; CDR3: CASSKGAVTDTQYF; DNA: TGTGCCAGCAGTAAGGGGGCAGTCACAGATACGCAGTATTTT
D: TRBD1; length: 17; J: TRBJ2-1; V: TRBV29-1; size: .; CDR3: CSVEVMGQGAKYNEQFF; DNA: TGCAGCGTTGAAGTTATGGGACAGGGGGCGAAGTACAATGAGCAGTTCTTC
D: .; length: 15; J: TRBJ2-3; V: TRBV7-2; size: .; CDR3: CASSFSGRGEDTQYF; DNA: TGTGCCAGCAGCTTCAGTGGGCGGGGCGAAGATACGCAGTATTTT
D: .; length: 15; J: TRBJ2-2; V: TRBV5-6; size: .; CDR3: CASSFRQDLSGELFF; DNA: TGTGCCAGCAGCTTTCGGCAGGATCTTTCCGGGGAGCTGTTTTTT
D: .; length: 15; J: TRBJ2-5; V: TRBV9; size: .; CDR3: CASSLAARIQETQYF; DNA: TGTGCCAGCAGCCTCGCGGCAAGAATCCAAGAGACCCAGTACTTC
D: .; length: 14; J: TRBJ2-1; V: TRBV29-1; size: .; CDR3: CSVEDRDSYNEQFF; DNA: TGCAGCGTTGAAGACCGCGACTCCTACAATGAGCAGTTCTTC
D: TRBD1; length: 16; J: TRBJ1-1; V: TRBV13; size: few; CDR3: CASSPPQGQGATEAFF; DNA: TGTGCCAGCAGCCCCCCCCAGGGACAGGGGGCGACTGAAGCTTTCTTT
D: TRBD1; length: 12; J: TRBJ2-7; V: TRBV30; size: .; CDR3: CAWGTGVYEQYF; DNA: TGTGCCTGGGGGACAGGGGTTTACGAGCAGTACTTC
D: .; length: 13; J: TRBJ2-3; V: TRBV7-2; size: .; CDR3: CASSLVLTDTQYF; DNA: TGTGCCAGCAGCTTAGTACTCACAGATACGCAGTATTTT
D: .; length: 17; J: TRBJ2-6; V: TRBV29-1; size: .; CDR3: CSVEALGSRTGANVLTF; DNA: TGCAGCGTTGAAGCTCTAGGGAGCCGTACTGGGGCCAACGTCCTGACTTTC
D: .; length: 14; J: TRBJ2-7; V: TRBV9; size: .; CDR3: CASSVGQGYAEQYF; DNA: TGTGCCAGCAGCGTAGGCCAGGGATACGCCGAGCAGTACTTC
D: .; length: 13; J: TRBJ2-1; V: TRBV30; size: once; CDR3: CAWSQDSHNEQFF; DNA: TGTGCCTGGAGTCAAGACAGCCACAATGAGCAGTTCTTC
D: TRBD1; length: 13; J: TRBJ1-2; V: TRBV7-2; size: .; CDR3: CASSLGTGDGYTF; DNA: TGTGCCAGCAGCCTCGGGACAGGGGATGGCTACACCTTC
D: TRBD2; length: 14; J: TRBJ2-1; V: TRBV11-2; size: few; CDR3: CASSSSGSGDEQFF; DNA: TGTGCCAGCAGCAGCTCTGGTAGCGGGGATGAGCAGTTCTTC
D: .; length: 15; J: TRBJ2-1; V: TRBV7-3; size: few; CDR3: CASSRVGGTGNEQFF; DNA: TGTGCCAGCAGCCGAGTTGGGGGCACGGGGAATGAGCAGTTCTTC
D: .; length: 13; J: TRBJ2-7; V: TRBV29-1; size: .; CDR3: CSVEPQGGYEQYF; DNA: TGCAGCGTTGAGCCTCAAGGAGGCTACGAGCAGTACTTC
D: .; length: 13; J: TRBJ2-2; V: TRBV11-2; size: many; CDR3: CASSGQNTGELFF; DNA: TGTGCCAGCAGCGGACAGAACACCGGGGAGCTGTTTTTT